This T cell receptor (beta chain) was captured in a study of blood T cell repertoires in COVID-19. About the study: Acute and convalescent COVID-19 samples came from the United States, Italy and Spain. The cDNA or gDNA used as material had been derived from T cells, B-cell-depleted T cells, or PBMCs.

Under the authors' procedure: The authors estimated nucleated cell counts from reference gene primer amplification. Generated by immunoSEQ multiplex PCR, the TCRdb table keeps only in-frame clones and is missing some. Clone size and V and J calls were adopted from that table, with D and trimming inferred from the DNA. The table lists under 200,000 clones, about 80% of them singletons. Sequencing input: peripheral blood. This receptor was obtained from a man aged 65-85 years with active or convalescent COVID-19.

The CDR3 nucleotides are TGCGCCAGCAGCTTGCGGGGAAACTTCCAAGAGACCCAGTACTTC. Protein: CASSLRGNFQETQYF. The chain joins TRBV5-1 to TRBJ2-5, with D possibly being TRBD2 (5 bases). CDR1 is SGHRS and CDR2 is YFSETQ in the germline V gene. CDR3 length equals 15 residues. V was clipped by 1 base and J by 1 base, with 11 bases between them.